The clone carrying this T cell receptor beta chain was recorded only once. No DNA is shown, since the ends of the CDR3 on it are uncertain; the CDR3 is the one TCRdb lists. The sample belongs to a study of CDR3 diversity in severe acne. The CDR3 adds up to 19 amino acids, both ends counted. Germline assignment: CDR1 DFQATT and CDR2 SNEGSKA (reference sequence). TCRdb independently ran MiXCR on the PCR reads; one entry per CDR3 protein. The sample lists about 93,000 distinct CDR3 sequences, roughly half occurring once. The sample comprised blood. This clonotype was obtained from a male donor in good health, serving as a control. The genes are TRBV20-1 and TRBJ2-3; the D call TRBD2 from the table was never checked on the DNA. This CDR3 reads CSFYICSAGASGSTDTQYF.